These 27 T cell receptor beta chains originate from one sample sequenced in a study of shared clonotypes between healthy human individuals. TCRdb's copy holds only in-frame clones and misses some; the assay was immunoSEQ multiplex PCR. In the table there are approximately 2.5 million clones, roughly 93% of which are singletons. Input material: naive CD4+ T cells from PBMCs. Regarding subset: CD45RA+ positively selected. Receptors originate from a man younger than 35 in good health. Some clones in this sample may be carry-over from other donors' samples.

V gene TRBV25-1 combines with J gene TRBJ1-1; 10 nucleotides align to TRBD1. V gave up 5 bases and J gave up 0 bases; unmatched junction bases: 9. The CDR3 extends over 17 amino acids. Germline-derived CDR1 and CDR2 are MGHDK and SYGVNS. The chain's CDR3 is CASSSTGTGVLNTEAFF. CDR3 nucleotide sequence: TGTGCCAGCAGTTCTACCGGGACAGGGGTCCTGAACACTGAAGCTTTCTTT.

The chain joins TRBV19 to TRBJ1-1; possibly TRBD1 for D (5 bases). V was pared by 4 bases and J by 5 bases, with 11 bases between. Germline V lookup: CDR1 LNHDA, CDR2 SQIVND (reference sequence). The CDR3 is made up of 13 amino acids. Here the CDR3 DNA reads TGTGCCAGTAGTAACCCAGGGCGTACTGAAGCTTTCTTT. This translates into CASSNPGRTEAFF.

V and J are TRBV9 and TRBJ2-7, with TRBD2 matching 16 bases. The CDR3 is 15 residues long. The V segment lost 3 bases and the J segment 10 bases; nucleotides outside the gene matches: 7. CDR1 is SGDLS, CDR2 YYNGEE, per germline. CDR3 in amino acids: CASSGGLAGGLEQYF. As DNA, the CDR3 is TGTGCCAGCAGCGGGGGACTAGCGGGAGGGTTAGAACAGTACTTC.

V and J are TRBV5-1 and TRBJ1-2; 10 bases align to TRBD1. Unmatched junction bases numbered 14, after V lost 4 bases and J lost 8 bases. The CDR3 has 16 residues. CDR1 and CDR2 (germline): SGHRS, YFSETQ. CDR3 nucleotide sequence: TGCGCCAGCAGCATGATAACCACCGGGACAGGGGAAGGCTACACCTTC. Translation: CASSMITTGTGEGYTF.

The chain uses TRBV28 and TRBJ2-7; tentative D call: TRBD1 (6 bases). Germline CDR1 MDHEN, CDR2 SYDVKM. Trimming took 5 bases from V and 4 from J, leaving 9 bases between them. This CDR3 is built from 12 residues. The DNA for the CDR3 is TGTGCCAGCAGTACCGGACAGTACGAGCAGTACTTC. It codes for CASSTGQYEQYF.

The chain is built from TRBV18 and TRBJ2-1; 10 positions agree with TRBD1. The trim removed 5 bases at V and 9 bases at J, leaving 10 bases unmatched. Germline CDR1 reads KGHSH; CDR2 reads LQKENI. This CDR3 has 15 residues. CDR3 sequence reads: CASSNPGQGFAEQFF. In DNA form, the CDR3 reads TGTGCCAGCTCAAATCCGGGACAGGGGTTCGCTGAGCAGTTCTTC.

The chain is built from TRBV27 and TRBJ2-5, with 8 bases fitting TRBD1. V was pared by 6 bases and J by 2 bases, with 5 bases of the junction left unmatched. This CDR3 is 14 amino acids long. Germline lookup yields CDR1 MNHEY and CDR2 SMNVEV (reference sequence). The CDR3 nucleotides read TGTGCCAGCAGACCGGGACAGGTACAAGAGACCCAGTACTTC. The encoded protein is CASRPGQVQETQYF.

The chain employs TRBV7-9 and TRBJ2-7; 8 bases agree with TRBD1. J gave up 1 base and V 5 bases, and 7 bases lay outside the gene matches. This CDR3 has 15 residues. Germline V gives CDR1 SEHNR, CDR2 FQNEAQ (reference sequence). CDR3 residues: CASSPGTGRSYEQYF. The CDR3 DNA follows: TGTGCCAGCAGCCCCGGGACAGGCCGATCCTACGAGCAGTACTTC.

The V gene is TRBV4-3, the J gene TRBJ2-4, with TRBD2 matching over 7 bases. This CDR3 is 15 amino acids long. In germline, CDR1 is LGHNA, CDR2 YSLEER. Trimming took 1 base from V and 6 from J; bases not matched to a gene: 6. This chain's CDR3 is CASSQAPLATNIQYF. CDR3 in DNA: TGCGCCAGCAGCCAAGCTCCACTAGCGACAAACATTCAGTACTTC.

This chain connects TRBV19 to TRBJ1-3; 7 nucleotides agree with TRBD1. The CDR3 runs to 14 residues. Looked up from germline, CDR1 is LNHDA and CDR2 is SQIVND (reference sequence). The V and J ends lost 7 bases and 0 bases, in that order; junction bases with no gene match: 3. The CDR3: CASMSGGSGNTIYF. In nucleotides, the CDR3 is TGTGCCAGTATGTCAGGGGGCTCTGGAAACACCATATATTTT.

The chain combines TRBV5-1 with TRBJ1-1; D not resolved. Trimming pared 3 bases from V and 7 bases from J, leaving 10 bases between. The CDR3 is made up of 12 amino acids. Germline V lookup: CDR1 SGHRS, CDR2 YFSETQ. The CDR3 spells CASSSGADEAFF. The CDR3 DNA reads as TGCGCCAGCAGCTCGGGTGCAGATGAAGCTTTCTTT.

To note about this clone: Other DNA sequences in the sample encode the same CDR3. The CDR3 region has the DNA TGCAGCGTTGAAGGGCAGTACACAGATACGCAGTATTTT. Protein: CSVEGQYTDTQYF. The rearrangement uses TRBV29-1 and TRBJ2-3; D is unresolved. V was shortened by 1 base and J by 2 bases, with 7 bases between the two germline ends. The germline gives CDR1 SQVTM, CDR2 ANQGSEA. The CDR3 contains 13 residues.

The CDR3 is CASSARTPGVGETQYF. The CDR3 DNA reads TGTGCCAGCAGTGCCCGGACCCCGGGGGTAGGGGAGACCCAGTACTTC. The chain uses TRBV6-1 and TRBJ2-5, with a weak D call TRBD2 (6 bases). The CDR3 length is 16 residues. Deletions cut 4 bases from V and 5 bases from J, with 20 bases between. Per the germline V gene, CDR1 is MNHNS and CDR2 is SASEGT.

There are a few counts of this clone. The CDR3 region is CASSSPFGDTEAFF. The CDR3 DNA reads as TGTGCCAGCAGCTCCCCATTTGGCGACACTGAAGCTTTCTTT. V and J are TRBV6-1 and TRBJ1-1; the D is unclear. The CDR3 spans 14 residues. Trimming removed 6 bases from V and 3 bases from J, with 14 bases in between. The germline V gene encodes CDR1 MNHNS and CDR2 SASEGT.

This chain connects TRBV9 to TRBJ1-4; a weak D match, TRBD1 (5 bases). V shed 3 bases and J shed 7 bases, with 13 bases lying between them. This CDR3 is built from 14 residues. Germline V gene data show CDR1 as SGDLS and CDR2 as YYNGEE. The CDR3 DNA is TGTGCCAGCAGCGGGGGCCACCCGGCTGAAAAACTGTTTTTT. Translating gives CASSGGHPAEKLFF.

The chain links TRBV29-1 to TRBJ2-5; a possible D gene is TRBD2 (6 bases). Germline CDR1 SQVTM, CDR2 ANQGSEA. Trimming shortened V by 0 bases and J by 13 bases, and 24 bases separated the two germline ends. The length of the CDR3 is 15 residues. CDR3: CSVEDPEGRRLMRYF. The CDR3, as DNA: TGCAGCGTTGAAGATCCGGAGGGACGTAGGCTTATGAGGTACTTC.

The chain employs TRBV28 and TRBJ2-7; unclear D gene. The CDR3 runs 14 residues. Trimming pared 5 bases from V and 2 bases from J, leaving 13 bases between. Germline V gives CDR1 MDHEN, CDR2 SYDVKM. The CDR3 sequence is CASSTLSEPYEQYF. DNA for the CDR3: TGTGCCAGCAGTACCCTCAGTGAACCCTACGAGCAGTACTTC.

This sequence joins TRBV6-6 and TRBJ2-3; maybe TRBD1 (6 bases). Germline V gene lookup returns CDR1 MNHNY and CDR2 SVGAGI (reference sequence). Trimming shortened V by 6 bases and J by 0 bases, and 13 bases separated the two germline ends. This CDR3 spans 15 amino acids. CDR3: CASSPDRKSTDTQYF. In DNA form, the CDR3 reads TGTGCCAGCAGCCCCGACAGGAAAAGCACAGATACGCAGTATTTT.

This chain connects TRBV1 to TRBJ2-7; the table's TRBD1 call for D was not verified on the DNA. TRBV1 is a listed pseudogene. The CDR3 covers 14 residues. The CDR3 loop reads CTSSQEQGAGEQYF. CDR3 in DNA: TGCACCAGCAGCCAGGAACAGGGGGCCGGGGAGCAGTACTTC.

Here the CDR3 DNA reads TGTGCCAGCAGCCCCAGGACAGGACGGAACACTGAAGCTTTCTTT. It translates to CASSPRTGRNTEAFF. This sequence joins TRBV11-2 and TRBJ1-1; 7 nucleotides align to TRBD1. In germline, CDR1 is SGHAT, CDR2 FQNNGV. The CDR3 consists of 15 residues. V gave up 5 bases and J gave up 1 base; unmatched junction bases: 7.

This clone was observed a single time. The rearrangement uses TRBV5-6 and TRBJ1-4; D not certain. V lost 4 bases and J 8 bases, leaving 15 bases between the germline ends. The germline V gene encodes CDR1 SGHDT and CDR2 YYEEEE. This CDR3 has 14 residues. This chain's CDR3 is CASSPPGIREKLFF. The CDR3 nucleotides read TGTGCCAGCAGCCCGCCCGGAATACGCGAAAAACTGTTTTTT.

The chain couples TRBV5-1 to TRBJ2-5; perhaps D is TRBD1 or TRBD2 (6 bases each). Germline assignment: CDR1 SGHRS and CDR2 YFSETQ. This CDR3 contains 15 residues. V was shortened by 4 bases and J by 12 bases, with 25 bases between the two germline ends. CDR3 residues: CASSPHSGTSGEEYF. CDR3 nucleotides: TGCGCCAGCAGCCCCCACTCCGGGACTTCAGGGGAGGAGTACTTC.

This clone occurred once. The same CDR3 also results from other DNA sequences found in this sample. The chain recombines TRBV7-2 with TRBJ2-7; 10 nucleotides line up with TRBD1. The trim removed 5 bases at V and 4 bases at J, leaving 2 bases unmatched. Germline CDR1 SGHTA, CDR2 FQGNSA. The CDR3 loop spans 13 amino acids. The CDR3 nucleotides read TGTGCCAGCAGCCCGGGACAGGGGTACGAGCAGTACTTC. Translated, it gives CASSPGQGYEQYF.

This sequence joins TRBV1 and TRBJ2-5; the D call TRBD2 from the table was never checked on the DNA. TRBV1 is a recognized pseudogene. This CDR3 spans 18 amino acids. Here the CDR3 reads CTSSHAPSGDGVGETQYF. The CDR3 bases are TGCACCAGCAGCCACGCCCCGAGCGGTGATGGGGTCGGGGAGACCCAGTACTTC.

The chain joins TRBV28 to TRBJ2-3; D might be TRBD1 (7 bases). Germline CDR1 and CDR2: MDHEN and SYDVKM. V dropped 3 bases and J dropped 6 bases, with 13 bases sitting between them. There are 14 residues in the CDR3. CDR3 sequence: CASSFSRGADTQYF. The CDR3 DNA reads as TGTGCCAGCAGTTTTTCCAGGGGGGCTGATACGCAGTATTTT.

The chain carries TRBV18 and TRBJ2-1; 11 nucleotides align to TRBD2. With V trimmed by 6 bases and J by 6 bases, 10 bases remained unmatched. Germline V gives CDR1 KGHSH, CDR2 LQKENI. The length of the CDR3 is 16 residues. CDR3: CASSPTSGILSNEQFF. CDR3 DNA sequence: TGTGCCAGCTCCCCGACTAGCGGGATCCTTAGCAATGAGCAGTTCTTC.

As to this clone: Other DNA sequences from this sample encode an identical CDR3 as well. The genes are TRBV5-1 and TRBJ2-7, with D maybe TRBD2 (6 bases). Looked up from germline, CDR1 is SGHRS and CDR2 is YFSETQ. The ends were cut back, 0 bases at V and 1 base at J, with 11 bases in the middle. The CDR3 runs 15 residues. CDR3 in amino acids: CASSLVQGGSYEQYF. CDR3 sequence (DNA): TGCGCCAGCAGCTTGGTTCAGGGAGGTTCCTACGAGCAGTACTTC. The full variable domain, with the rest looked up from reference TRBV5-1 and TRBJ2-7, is KAGVTQTPRYLIKTRGQQVTLSCSPISGHRSVSWYQQTPGQGLQFLFEYFSETQRNKGNFPGRFSGRQFSNSRSEMNVSTLELGDSALYLCASSLVQGGSYEQYFGPGTRLTVT.